This record concerns one TCR beta chain sequence. Antigen: not known. Other DNA sequences from this sample encode an identical CDR3 as well. This record belongs to a study of cytomegalovirus exposure and HLA in healthy donors. Overall study findings and caveats: Using a false discovery rate of 0.05, a later analysis showed that around 16,000 TCR beta sequences were associated with HLA alleles. Common viral pathogens seemed to be connected with several of the most significant clusters, according to a later analysis. Other equally common chains were less clonally expanded than HLA-associated TCR beta chains, a later analysis showed.

This CDR3 comprises 16 residues. Germline CDR1 is SGHTA and CDR2 is FQGTGA. Trimming took 5 bases from V and 2 from J; bases not matched to a gene: 7. The PCR used 60 Vbeta and 13 Jbeta primers. Produced via immunoSEQ multiplex PCR; TCRdb's table is partial and in-frame only. Among about 200,000 clones, 75% to 85% were seen once, and the ten largest hold approximately 0.39%. Sequencing used PBMCs. The sequence was collected from a male donor in good health and CMV-seropositive. This chain joins TRBV7-3 and TRBJ2-2, with 8 nucleotides matching TRBD2. CDR3 in DNA: TGTGCCAGCAGCCCCGGGACTAGTCTAAACACCGGGGAGCTGTTTTTT. It is translated as CASSPGTSLNTGELFF.